These 28 T cell receptor beta chains were sequenced from one sample in a study of Graves' ophthalmopathy and Graves' hyperthyroidism. Amplified TCR beta CDR3 regions were obtained using RNA transcripts as template. Following a first-round RT-PCR that used HTBI primers, a second-round multiplex PCR was carried out. TCRdb used MiXCR to reprocess the multiplex PCR reads, holding one entry per CDR3 protein. The sample carries 240,000 or so distinct CDR3 sequences, less than 55% recorded once. The sequencing sample was made of peripheral blood. Receptors were obtained from an adult man with Graves' ophthalmopathy.

A note on this clonotype: A much more abundant neighbour one base away suggests this may be a read error. The chain carries TRBV2 and TRBJ1-1; D is undetermined. The CDR3 length is 13 residues. Germline V gene lookup returns CDR1 SNHLY and CDR2 FYNNEI. This CDR3 is CAGSVEGVSEAFF. The CDR3 bases are TGTGCCGGCAGTGTCGAGGGAGTAAGTGAAGCTTTCTTT.

The chain carries TRBV7-9 and TRBJ2-1; 10 positions agree with TRBD1. This CDR3 contains 14 residues. Germline V gives CDR1 SEHNR, CDR2 FQNEAQ (reference sequence). V was pared by 3 bases and J by 7 bases, with 3 bases of the junction left unmatched. This CDR3 is CASSFGQGVNEQFF. The CDR3 DNA follows: TGTGCCAGCAGCTTTGGACAGGGGGTAAATGAGCAGTTCTTC.

This clonotype was picked up many times. This rearrangement joins TRBV20-1 to TRBJ2-5, with 7 positions matching TRBD2. This CDR3 spans 13 amino acids. The junction had 3 bases not matched to a gene; V was cut back by 3 bases and J by 2 bases. Germline values: CDR1 DFQATT, CDR2 SNEGSKA (reference sequence). The CDR3 here is CSARGGLQETQYF. The CDR3 nucleotides read TGCAGTGCTAGGGGGGGACTACAAGAGACCCAGTACTTC.

This clonotype showed up just a few times. This chain links TRBV29-1 with TRBJ2-7; TRBD1 matches 8 bases. Unmatched junction bases numbered 5, after V lost 5 bases and J lost 2 bases. Per the germline V gene, CDR1 is SQVTM and CDR2 is ANQGSEA. This CDR3 has 13 residues. CDR3 sequence (DNA): TGCAGCGTTCAGACAGGGGTCACCTACGAGCAGTACTTC. This translates into CSVQTGVTYEQYF.

This clonotype was counted only a few times. V usage is TRBV9 and J usage is TRBJ1-1; possible D gene TRBD1, 5 bases. This CDR3 is built from 12 residues. V was shortened by 4 bases and J by 10 bases, with 14 bases between the two germline ends. Germline lookup yields CDR1 SGDLS and CDR2 YYNGEE. The CDR3 DNA is TGTGCCAGCAGCCCTCAACTTGGGGGAGCTTTCTTT. Protein sequence: CASSPQLGGAFF.

This clonotype was observed a handful of times. The rearrangement links TRBV18 to TRBJ2-6; no clear D gene. V was cut by 2 bases and J by 4 bases, with 12 bases left in between. This CDR3 is 16 amino acids long. The germline V gene has CDR1 KGHSH and CDR2 LQKENI. CDR3 sequence: CASSPAFNSGANVLTF. CDR3 sequence (DNA): TGTGCCAGCTCACCAGCGTTCAATAGCGGGGCCAACGTCCTGACTTTC.

CDR3 loop: CASSRRGPRDEQYF. As DNA, the CDR3 is TGTGCCAGCAGCCGCCGGGGCCCCAGGGACGAGCAGTACTTC. The rearrangement links TRBV10-3 to TRBJ2-7; D is tentatively TRBD1 or TRBD2 (5 bases each). V was shortened by 10 bases and J by 5 bases, with 21 bases between the two germline ends. Germline-derived CDR1 and CDR2 are ENHRY and SYGVKD. This CDR3 contains 14 residues.

This rearrangement joins TRBV29-1 to TRBJ2-7; maybe TRBD1 (6 bases). With 5 bases removed from V and 2 bases from J, the gap between germline ends came to 16 bases. The CDR3 length is 14 residues. From germline, CDR1 is SQVTM and CDR2 ANQGSEA. In nucleotides, the CDR3 is TGCAGCGTTCTTATCAGGGGAACCGCCTACGAGCAGTACTTC. It encodes CSVLIRGTAYEQYF.

The chain joins TRBV28 to TRBJ1-2, with TRBD1 matching 9 bases. The CDR3 totals 14 residues. V lost 10 bases, J lost 4 bases, and 10 bases stayed unmatched. Looked up from germline, CDR1 is MDHEN and CDR2 is SYDVKM. CDR3 in DNA: TGTGCCACCGGACAGGGGTCATTCTCCTATGGCTACACCTTC. Protein product: CATGQGSFSYGYTF.

This chain connects TRBV20-1 to TRBJ2-2; TRBD1 might be the D (6 bases). Looked up from germline, CDR1 is DFQATT and CDR2 is SNEGSKA (reference sequence). The CDR3 runs 13 residues. Here the CDR3 reads CSGQGPGTGELFF. For the CDR3, the DNA is TGCAGCGGGCAGGGGCCAGGCACCGGGGAGCTGTTTTTT.

The chain combines TRBV15 with TRBJ2-7; D is possibly TRBD2 (6 bases). The germline V gene has CDR1 LNHNV and CDR2 YYDKDF (reference sequence). Trimming cost V 3 bases and J 0 bases, with 15 bases left between them. This CDR3 is built from 16 residues. The DNA for the CDR3 is TGTGCCACCAGCAGCGTGTCGGGGGTGAGCTCCTACGAGCAGTACTTC. It yields the protein CATSSVSGVSSYEQYF.

This chain joins TRBV7-8 and TRBJ2-7, with 9 bases matching TRBD2. Germline CDR1 reads SGHVS; CDR2 reads FQNEAQ. Trimming removed 1 base from V and 5 bases from J; junction bases left unmatched: 3. The CDR3 runs to 14 residues. CDR3 in amino acids: CASSLVRTSDEQYF. The CDR3 coding sequence is TGTGCCAGCAGCTTAGTCAGGACTAGCGACGAGCAGTACTTC.

This clonotype appeared many times. This chain joins TRBV15 and TRBJ1-2; D unclear. The length of the CDR3 is 14 residues. Trimming stripped 0 bases from V and 4 bases from J, with 9 bases between. CDR1 is LNHNV and CDR2 is YYDKDF in the germline V gene (reference sequence). For the CDR3, the DNA is TGTGCCACCAGCAGAGATCCTGAGACCTATGGCTACACCTTC. It encodes CATSRDPETYGYTF.

For this clonotype: One end of the junction does not line up with germline, which may come from a read error. The chain is built from TRBV10-3 and TRBJ1-2; D remains unclear. The germline CDR1 and CDR2 sequences are ENHRY and SYGVKD. This CDR3 is built from 14 residues. DNA of the CDR3: TGTGCCAGCAGTTACTCCTTAATCGGCTATGGCTACACCTTC. It translates to CASSYSLIGYGYTF.

The sample holds one count of this clonotype. The chain has TRBV11-3 and TRBJ1-1; D not certain. V lost 0 bases and J 1 base, leaving 9 bases between the germline ends. The CDR3 spans 15 residues. CDR1 and CDR2 (germline): SGHNT, YENEEA. CDR3 sequence: CASSLEGERNTEAFF. CDR3 in DNA: TGTGCCAGCAGCTTAGAGGGAGAAAGGAACACTGAAGCTTTCTTT. Drawing the rest from reference TRBV11-3 and TRBJ1-1, the complete variable domain is EAGVVQSPRYKIIEKKQPVAFWCNPISGHNTLYWYLQNLGQGPELLIRYENEEAVDDSQLPKDRFSAERLKGVDSTLKIQPAELGDSAVYLCASSLEGERNTEAFFGQGTRLTVV.

This clonotype was counted a few times. The gene calls are TRBV5-6 and TRBJ2-5; D unclear. Germline-derived CDR1 and CDR2 are SGHDT and YYEEEE. CDR3 length equals 15 residues. Trimming cost V 6 bases and J 0 bases, with 15 bases left between them. The CDR3, as DNA: TGTGCCAGCACCTGGGCAGCAGTATACCAAGAGACCCAGTACTTC. Translation gives CASTWAAVYQETQYF.

This clonotype occurred a few times. The gene calls are TRBV24-1 and TRBJ2-5; TRBD2 aligns across 9 bases. This CDR3 comprises 16 residues. V dropped 4 bases and J dropped 4; count of bases not matched to a gene: 9. Looked up from germline, CDR1 is KGHDR and CDR2 is SFDVKD. The CDR3 nucleotides are TGTGCCACCAGTGACCTGACTAGCGGAGGGGGAGAGACCCAGTACTTC. Its protein is CATSDLTSGGGETQYF.

This clonotype came up many times. This chain uses TRBV7-9 with TRBJ2-7, with 7 bases that match TRBD2. V was clipped by 0 bases and J by 3 bases; unmatched bases: 5. The V gene's germline CDR1 is SEHNR and CDR2 FQNEAQ (reference sequence). The CDR3 runs 15 residues. The CDR3 loop is CASSLATGGSYEQYF. Written as DNA, the CDR3 is TGTGCCAGCAGCTTAGCCACGGGCGGGAGCTACGAGCAGTACTTC.

This clonotype was recorded at least ten times. The chain links TRBV9 to TRBJ1-4; 7 bases are shared with TRBD1. Germline CDR1 is SGDLS and CDR2 is YYNGEE. V gave up 4 bases and J gave up 8 bases; unmatched junction bases: 8. The CDR3 sequence is 14 residues long. The CDR3: CASSSTTGNEKLFF. As DNA, the CDR3 is TGTGCCAGCAGCTCGACGACAGGGAACGAAAAACTGTTTTTT.

The chain combines TRBV7-3 with TRBJ2-5; D may match TRBD1 or TRBD2 (6 bases each). Germline loops: CDR1 SGHTA, CDR2 FQGTGA. The CDR3 runs to 14 residues. Trimming pared 3 bases from V and 5 bases from J, leaving 13 bases between. The CDR3, as DNA: TGTGCCAGCAGCTTGGGGGGACAAACCGAGACCCAGTACTTC. Protein: CASSLGGQTETQYF.

This clonotype was detected only a few times. The chain carries TRBV9 and TRBJ1-1; D is uncertain. Germline V gene lookup returns CDR1 SGDLS and CDR2 YYNGEE. The CDR3 runs 13 residues. Trimming took off 4 bases at V and 8 bases at J, with 15 bases between the two ends. The CDR3: CASSPSFQTEAFF. The CDR3 DNA follows: TGTGCCAGCAGCCCCTCATTCCAGACCGAAGCTTTCTTT.

The CDR3: CASSQINQPQHF. The CDR3 bases are TGCGCCAGCAGCCAAATAAATCAGCCCCAGCATTTT. The chain is built from TRBV4-3 and TRBJ1-5; no definite D call. Germline V CDR1 and CDR2: LGHNA, YSLEER. This CDR3 has 12 residues. Trimming left V 2 bases short and J 4 bases short, with 3 bases between.

This chain uses TRBV25-1 with TRBJ1-1; perhaps TRBD1 as D (5 bases). Deletions cut 3 bases from V and 4 bases from J, with 9 bases between. CDR1 MGHDK and CDR2 SYGVNS come from the germline V gene. This CDR3 comprises 13 residues. CDR3 protein: CASSDGGATEAFF. The CDR3, as DNA: TGTGCCAGCAGTGACGGAGGGGCCACTGAAGCTTTCTTT.

The gene calls are TRBV9 and TRBJ1-3; perhaps TRBD1 as D (6 bases). Germline V lookup: CDR1 SGDLS, CDR2 YYNGEE. This CDR3 spans 16 amino acids. Trimming removed 3 bases from V and 2 bases from J, with 15 bases in between. The CDR3 DNA sequence: TGTGCCAGCAGCGCGGCGCCAGGGGCTGCTGGAAACACCATATATTTT. Its translation: CASSAAPGAAGNTIYF.

The gene calls are TRBV7-2 and TRBJ1-1, with 7 bases aligning to TRBD1. Germline V gene data show CDR1 as SGHTA and CDR2 as FQGNSA. J was trimmed by 3 bases and V by 1 base; bases with no gene match: 8. The CDR3 has 16 amino acids. CDR3 amino acids: CASSLGGGGMDTEAFF. Here the CDR3 DNA reads TGTGCCAGCAGCTTAGGGGGAGGGGGCATGGACACTGAAGCTTTCTTT.

The gene calls are TRBV20-1 and TRBJ1-5, with D maybe TRBD1 (5 bases). CDR1 is DFQATT, CDR2 SNEGSKA, per germline (reference sequence). Trimming pared 1 base from V and 3 bases from J, leaving 16 bases between. The CDR3 is 16 residues long. The CDR3 coding sequence is TGCAGTGCTAGAGGGCTTGGGACGGGATACAATCAGCCCCAGCATTTT. Encoded protein: CSARGLGTGYNQPQHF.

The V gene is TRBV2, the J gene TRBJ2-5; maybe TRBD1 (6 bases). Trimming shortened V by 4 bases and J by 7 bases, and 16 bases separated the two germline ends. The CDR3 runs 14 residues. Germline CDR1 and CDR2: SNHLY and FYNNEI. DNA for the CDR3: TGTGCCAGCAGTGCCCACAGGGACCCCGGGACCCAGTACTTC. Protein product: CASSAHRDPGTQYF.

The rearrangement joins TRBV7-9 to TRBJ2-7, with D uncertain. The germline V and J ends were trimmed by 5 bases and 1 base, with 12 bases remaining between them. In germline, CDR1 is SEHNR, CDR2 FQNEAQ (reference sequence). This CDR3 contains 14 residues. In nucleotides, the CDR3 is TGTGCCAGCAGCCCTCCGGTGGGTTCCTACGAGCAGTACTTC. As protein: CASSPPVGSYEQYF.